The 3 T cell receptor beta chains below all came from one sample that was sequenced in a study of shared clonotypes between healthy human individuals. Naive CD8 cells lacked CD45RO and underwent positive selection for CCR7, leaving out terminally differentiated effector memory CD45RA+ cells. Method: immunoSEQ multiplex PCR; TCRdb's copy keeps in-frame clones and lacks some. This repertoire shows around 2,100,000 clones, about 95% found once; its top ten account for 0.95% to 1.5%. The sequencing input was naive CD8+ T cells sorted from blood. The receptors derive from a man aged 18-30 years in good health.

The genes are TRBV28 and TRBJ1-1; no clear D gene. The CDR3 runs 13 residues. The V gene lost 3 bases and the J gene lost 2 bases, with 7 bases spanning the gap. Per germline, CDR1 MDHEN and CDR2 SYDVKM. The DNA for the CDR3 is TGTGCCAGCAGTTTTAAGGGAAACACTGAAGCTTTCTTT. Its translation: CASSFKGNTEAFF.

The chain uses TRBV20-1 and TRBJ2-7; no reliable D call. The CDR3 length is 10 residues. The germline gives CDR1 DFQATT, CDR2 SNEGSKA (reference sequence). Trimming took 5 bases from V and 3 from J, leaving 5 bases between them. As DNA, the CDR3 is TGCAGTGCTCGCGTCTACGAGCAGTACTTC. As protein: CSARVYEQYF.

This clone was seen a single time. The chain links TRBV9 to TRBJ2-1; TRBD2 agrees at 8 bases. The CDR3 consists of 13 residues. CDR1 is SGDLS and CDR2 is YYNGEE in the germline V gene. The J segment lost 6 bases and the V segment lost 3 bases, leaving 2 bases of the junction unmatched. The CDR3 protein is CASSASGGNEQFF. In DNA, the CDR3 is TGTGCCAGCAGCGCCAGCGGGGGCAATGAGCAGTTCTTC.